What follows describes a single TCR beta chain. CD8+ and CD4+ T cells circulating in blood were sequenced for TCR beta. Those who served as multiple sclerosis controls were treatment-naive patients with stable or active relapsing-remitting disease. Purification of the CD8+ and CD4+ T cells relied on negative isolation, and TEMRA cells underwent FACS enrichment. V shed 3 bases, J shed 3 bases, and the junction held 14 bases outside the gene matches. Germline V CDR1 and CDR2: DFQATT, SNEGSKA (reference sequence). The CDR3 sequence is 18 residues long. These data come from a study of CD8 T cells in Susac syndrome. With random hexamers, about 0.45 to 1 ug RNA was reverse transcribed. One entry per CDR3 protein results from TCRdb running MiXCR on the immunoSEQ multiplex PCR reads. This sample has a few hundred thousand distinct CDR3 sequences, with over 75% found just once.

J is TRBJ2-5 and V is TRBV20-1; 12 bases agree with TRBD2. The sequence was obtained from a human donor with multiple sclerosis. Sequencing was carried out using CD8+ T cells from PBMCs. The CDR3 region has the DNA TGCAGTGCTAGGGATATAGGACTGACTAGCGGGAGAGAAGAGACCCAGTACTTC. Its translation: CSARDIGLTSGREETQYF.